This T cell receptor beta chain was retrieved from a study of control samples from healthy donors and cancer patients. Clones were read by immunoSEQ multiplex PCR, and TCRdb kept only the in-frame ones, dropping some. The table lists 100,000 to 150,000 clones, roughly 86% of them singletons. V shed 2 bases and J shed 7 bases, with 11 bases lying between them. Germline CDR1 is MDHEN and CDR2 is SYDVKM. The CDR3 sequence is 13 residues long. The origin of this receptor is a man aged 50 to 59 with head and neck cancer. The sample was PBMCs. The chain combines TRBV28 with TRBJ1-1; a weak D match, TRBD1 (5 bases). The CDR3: CASSLRGSGEAFF. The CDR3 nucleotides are TGTGCCAGCAGTTTAAGGGGCAGCGGTGAAGCTTTCTTT.